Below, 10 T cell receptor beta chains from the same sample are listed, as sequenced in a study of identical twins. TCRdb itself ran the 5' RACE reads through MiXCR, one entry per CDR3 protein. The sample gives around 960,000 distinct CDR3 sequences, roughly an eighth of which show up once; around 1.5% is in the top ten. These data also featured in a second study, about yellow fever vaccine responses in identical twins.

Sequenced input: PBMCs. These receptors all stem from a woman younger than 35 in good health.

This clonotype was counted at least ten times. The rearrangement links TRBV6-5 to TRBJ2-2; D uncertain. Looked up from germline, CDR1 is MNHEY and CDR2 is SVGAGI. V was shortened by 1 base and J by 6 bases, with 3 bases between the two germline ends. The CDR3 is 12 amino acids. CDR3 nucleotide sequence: TGTGCCAGCAGTTACTGGCCCGGGGAGCTGTTTTTT. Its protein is CASSYWPGELFF.

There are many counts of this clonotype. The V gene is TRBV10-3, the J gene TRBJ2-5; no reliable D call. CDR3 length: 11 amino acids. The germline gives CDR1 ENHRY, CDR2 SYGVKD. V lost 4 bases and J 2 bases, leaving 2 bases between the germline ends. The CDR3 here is CAISGQETQYF. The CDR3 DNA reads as TGTGCCATCAGTGGGCAAGAGACCCAGTACTTC.

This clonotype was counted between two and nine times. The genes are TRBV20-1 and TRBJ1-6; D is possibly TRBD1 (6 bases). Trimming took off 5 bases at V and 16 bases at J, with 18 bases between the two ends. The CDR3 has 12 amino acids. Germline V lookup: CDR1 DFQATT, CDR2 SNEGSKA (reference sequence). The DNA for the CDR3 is TGCAGTGCTCCATGGGGGACATCCCAACTCCACTTT. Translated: CSAPWGTSQLHF.

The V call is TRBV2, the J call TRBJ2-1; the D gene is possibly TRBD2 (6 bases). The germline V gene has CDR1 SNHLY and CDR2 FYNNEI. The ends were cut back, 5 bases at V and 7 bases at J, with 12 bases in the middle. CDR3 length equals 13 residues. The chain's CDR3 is CASSRRAVNEQFF. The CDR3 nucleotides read TGTGCCAGCAGTCGGAGGGCGGTAAATGAGCAGTTCTTC. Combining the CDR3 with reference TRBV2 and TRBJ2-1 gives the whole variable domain EPEVTQTPSHQVTQMGQEVILRCVPISNHLYFYWYRQILGQKVEFLVSFYNNEISEKSEIFDDQFSVERPDGSNFTLKIRSTKLEDSAMYFCASSRRAVNEQFFGPGTRLTVL.

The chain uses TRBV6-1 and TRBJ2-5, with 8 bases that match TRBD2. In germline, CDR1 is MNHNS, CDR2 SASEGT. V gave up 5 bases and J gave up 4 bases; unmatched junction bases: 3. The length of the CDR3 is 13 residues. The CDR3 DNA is TGTGCCAGCAGTATCGGACTAGCAGAGACCCAGTACTTC. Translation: CASSIGLAETQYF.

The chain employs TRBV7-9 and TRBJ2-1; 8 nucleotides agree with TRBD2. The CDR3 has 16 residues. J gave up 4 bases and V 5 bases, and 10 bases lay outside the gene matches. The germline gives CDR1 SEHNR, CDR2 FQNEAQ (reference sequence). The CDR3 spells CASSPDLAGGYNEQFF. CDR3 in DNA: TGTGCCAGCAGCCCCGACCTCGCGGGAGGTTACAATGAGCAGTTCTTC.

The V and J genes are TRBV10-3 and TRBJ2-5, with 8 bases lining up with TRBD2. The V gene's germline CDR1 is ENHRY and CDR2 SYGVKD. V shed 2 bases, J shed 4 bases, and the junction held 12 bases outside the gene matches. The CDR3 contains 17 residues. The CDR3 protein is CAISEGHSGNRLETQYF. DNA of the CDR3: TGTGCCATCAGTGAGGGACATAGCGGGAATCGCTTAGAGACCCAGTACTTC.

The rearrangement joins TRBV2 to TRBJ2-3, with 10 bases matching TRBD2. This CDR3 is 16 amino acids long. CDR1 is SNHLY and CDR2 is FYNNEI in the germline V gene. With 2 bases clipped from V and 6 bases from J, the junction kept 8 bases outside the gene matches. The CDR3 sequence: CASSELASGGLDTQYF. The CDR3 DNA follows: TGTGCCAGCAGTGAATTGGCTAGCGGGGGTTTGGATACGCAGTATTTT.

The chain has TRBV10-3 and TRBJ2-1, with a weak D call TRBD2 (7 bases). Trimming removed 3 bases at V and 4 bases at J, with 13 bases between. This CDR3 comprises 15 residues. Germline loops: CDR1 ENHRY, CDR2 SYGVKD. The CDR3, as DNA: TGTGCCATCAGTGAACTCGGGGGGCTTTACAATGAGCAGTTCTTC. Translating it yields CAISELGGLYNEQFF.

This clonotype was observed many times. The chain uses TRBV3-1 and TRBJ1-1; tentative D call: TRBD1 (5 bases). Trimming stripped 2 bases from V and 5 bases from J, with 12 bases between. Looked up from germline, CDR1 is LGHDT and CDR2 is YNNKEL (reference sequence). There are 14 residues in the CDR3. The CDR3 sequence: CASSQSGGRTEAFF. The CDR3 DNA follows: TGTGCCAGCAGCCAATCGGGGGGACGAACTGAAGCTTTCTTT.